The clone carrying this T cell receptor beta chain has just a few counts. Its antigen is not identified. Trimming cost V 1 base and J 2 bases, with 3 bases left between them. Germline-derived CDR1 and CDR2 are KGHSH and LQKENI. The CDR3 loop spans 13 amino acids. Full-length variable regions came from constant-region reverse primers plus semi-nested Nested Universal Primer A PCR. Each CDR3 protein gets one entry after TCRdb re-called the 5' RACE reads with MiXCR. The sample lists about 64,000 distinct CDR3 sequences, approximately 23% occurring once. Study-wide points: Whole repertoires were not studied in the larger cohort, only one V-J beta rearrangement. Greatest tumor Treg TCR overlap was with tumor naive CD4+ cells.

Memory CD4+ T cells were sorted as CD4+CD45RO+CD25- cells. The chain employs TRBV18 and TRBJ2-1; D unclear. This clonotype originated in a female donor with breast cancer. The sample taken for sequencing was memory CD4+ T cells sorted from a lymph node. Described subset: memory CD4+ T cells, CD4+CD45RO+CD25-. CDR3 DNA: TGTGCCAGCTCACCACAGGCCTACAATGAGCAGTTCTTC. It translates to CASSPQAYNEQFF.